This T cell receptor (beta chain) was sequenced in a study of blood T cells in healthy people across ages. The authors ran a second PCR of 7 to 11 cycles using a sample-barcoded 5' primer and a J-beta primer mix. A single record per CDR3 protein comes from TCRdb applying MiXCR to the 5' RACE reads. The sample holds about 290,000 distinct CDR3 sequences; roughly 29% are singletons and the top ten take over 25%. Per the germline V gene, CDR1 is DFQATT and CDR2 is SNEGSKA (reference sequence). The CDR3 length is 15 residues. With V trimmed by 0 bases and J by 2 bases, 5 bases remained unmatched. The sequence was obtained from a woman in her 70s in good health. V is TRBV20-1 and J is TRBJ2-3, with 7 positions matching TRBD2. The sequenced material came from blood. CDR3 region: CSARDLGRDTDTQYF. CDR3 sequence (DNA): TGCAGTGCTAGAGATCTAGGGAGGGACACAGATACGCAGTATTTT.